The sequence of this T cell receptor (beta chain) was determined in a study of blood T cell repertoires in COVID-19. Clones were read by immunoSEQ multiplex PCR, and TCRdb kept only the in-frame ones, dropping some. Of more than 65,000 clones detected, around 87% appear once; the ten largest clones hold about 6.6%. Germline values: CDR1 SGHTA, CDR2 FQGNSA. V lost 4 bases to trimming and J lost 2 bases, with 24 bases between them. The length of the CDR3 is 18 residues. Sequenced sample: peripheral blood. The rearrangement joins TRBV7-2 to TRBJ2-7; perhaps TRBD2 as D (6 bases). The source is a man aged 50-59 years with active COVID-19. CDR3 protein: CASSSPPGLLPKAYEQYF. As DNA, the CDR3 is TGTGCCAGCAGCTCCCCACCGGGACTCCTCCCTAAAGCCTACGAGCAGTACTTC.